A selection of T cell receptor beta chains follows, all from one sample in a study of beta chain features in type 1 diabetes. Libraries were prepared by immunoSEQ multiplex PCR; TCRdb keeps only in-frame clonotypes and omits some of them. The sample has 640,000 or so clones, around an eighth seen once. The sequencing input was naive CD4+ T cells from blood. These receptors were obtained from a man aged 18 to 30 with type 1 diabetes. CDR3s include the opening cysteine and the closing phenylalanine or tryptophan. The order of the fields is V gene, clone size, D gene, J gene, CDR3 DNA, CDR3 protein. A D gene is named only where the DNA matches it firmly. Size is omitted from some rows. Given values are once, few, many or a class for expanded clones.

v_call: TRBV18; clone_size: few; d_call: .; j_call: TRBJ2-5; cdr3_nt: TGTGCCAGCTCACCGCCGGGTCTCCAAGAGACCCAGTACTTC; cdr3_aa: CASSPPGLQETQYF
v_call: TRBV13; clone_size: few; d_call: TRBD1; j_call: TRBJ1-6; cdr3_nt: TGTGCCAGCAGCACCGACAGGGGAGGTAGTTCACCCCTCCACTTT; cdr3_aa: CASSTDRGGSSPLHF
v_call: TRBV27; clone_size: .; d_call: .; j_call: TRBJ2-6; cdr3_nt: TGTGCCAGCAGGTGGGGGTCTGGGGCCAACGTCCTGACTTTC; cdr3_aa: CASRWGSGANVLTF
v_call: TRBV18; clone_size: few; d_call: .; j_call: TRBJ2-2; cdr3_nt: TGTGCCAGCTCCCCACTAGACAGCGCGAACACCGGGGAGCTGTTTTTT; cdr3_aa: CASSPLDSANTGELFF
v_call: TRBV11-2; clone_size: few; d_call: TRBD2; j_call: TRBJ2-3; cdr3_nt: TGTGCCAGCAGCTCCGCGGGGGTACGGACTAGCACAGATACGCAGTATTTT; cdr3_aa: CASSSAGVRTSTDTQYF
v_call: TRBV5-1; clone_size: few; d_call: .; j_call: TRBJ2-3; cdr3_nt: TGCGCCAGCAGCTCCGGCAATTCCCCAGATACGCAGTATTTT; cdr3_aa: CASSSGNSPDTQYF
v_call: TRBV7-2; clone_size: .; d_call: .; j_call: TRBJ1-1; cdr3_nt: TGTGCCAGCAGCTTCACGACTCTCAACACTGAAGCTTTCTTT; cdr3_aa: CASSFTTLNTEAFF
v_call: TRBV9; clone_size: few; d_call: .; j_call: TRBJ1-2; cdr3_nt: TGTGCCAGCAGCGTAGAGGGGTATGGCTACACCTTC; cdr3_aa: CASSVEGYGYTF
v_call: TRBV30; clone_size: few; d_call: TRBD2; j_call: TRBJ2-1; cdr3_nt: TGTGCCTGGAGTGTCAGAAAGCGGGGGAGCTCCTACAATGAGCAGTTCTTC; cdr3_aa: CAWSVRKRGSSYNEQFF
v_call: TRBV4-1; clone_size: few; d_call: TRBD1; j_call: TRBJ1-1; cdr3_nt: TGCGCCAGCAGCCTACGGGACAGGGATTTGAGTACTGAAGCTTTCTTT; cdr3_aa: CASSLRDRDLSTEAFF
v_call: TRBV2; clone_size: few; d_call: TRBD2; j_call: TRBJ2-6; cdr3_nt: TGTGCCGGCGGGGGGACCCACTCTGGGGCCAACGTCCTGACTTTC; cdr3_aa: CAGGGTHSGANVLTF
v_call: TRBV14; clone_size: .; d_call: .; j_call: TRBJ1-1; cdr3_nt: TGTGCCAGCAGCCAAGATGGTATCTCTGAAGCTTTCTTT; cdr3_aa: CASSQDGISEAFF
v_call: TRBV19; clone_size: .; d_call: TRBD2; j_call: TRBJ2-1; cdr3_nt: TGTGCCAGTAGTACGAGCGGGGGGGCCCTCAATGAGCAGTTCTTC; cdr3_aa: CASSTSGGALNEQFF
v_call: TRBV6-1; clone_size: .; d_call: TRBD1; j_call: TRBJ1-6; cdr3_nt: TGTGCCAGCACTCGGGACAGGGGCGAGAATTCACCCCTCCACTTT; cdr3_aa: CASTRDRGENSPLHF
v_call: TRBV2; clone_size: .; d_call: TRBD1; j_call: TRBJ2-7; cdr3_nt: TGTGCCAGCAGCAGACAGGGAAATCAAGACGAGCAGTACTTC; cdr3_aa: CASSRQGNQDEQYF
v_call: TRBV19; clone_size: few; d_call: .; j_call: TRBJ1-2; cdr3_nt: TGTGCCAGTAGTACCATGGGAGATGGCTACACCTTC; cdr3_aa: CASSTMGDGYTF
v_call: TRBV7-9; clone_size: .; d_call: .; j_call: TRBJ2-7; cdr3_nt: TGTGCCAGCAGCCCGCGGACAGATCTGTACTTC; cdr3_aa: CASSPRTDLYF
v_call: TRBV30; clone_size: .; d_call: .; j_call: TRBJ2-7; cdr3_nt: TGTGCCTTAGGACAGGTAGGGGGGAGCTCCTACGAGCAGTACTTC; cdr3_aa: CALGQVGGSSYEQYF
v_call: TRBV19; clone_size: few; d_call: TRBD1; j_call: TRBJ2-1; cdr3_nt: TGTGCCAGTAGTATTGGGACAGGGACTTACAATGAGCAGTTCTTC; cdr3_aa: CASSIGTGTYNEQFF
v_call: TRBV27; clone_size: .; d_call: .; j_call: TRBJ1-1; cdr3_nt: TGTGCCAGCAGTTTAAAGGTGTTGGGGAACACTGAAGCTTTCTTT; cdr3_aa: CASSLKVLGNTEAFF
v_call: TRBV28; clone_size: .; d_call: .; j_call: TRBJ1-1; cdr3_nt: TGTGCCAGCAGTTTAAACGGTGAAGCTTTCTTT; cdr3_aa: CASSLNGEAFF
v_call: TRBV18; clone_size: .; d_call: .; j_call: TRBJ2-7; cdr3_nt: TGTGCCAGCTCACCACCCAGCGGGCAATCCTACGAGCAGTACTTC; cdr3_aa: CASSPPSGQSYEQYF
v_call: TRBV28; clone_size: .; d_call: .; j_call: TRBJ2-1; cdr3_nt: TGTGCCAGCAGGAATTGGCGGGACCGAGATGAGCAGTTCTTC; cdr3_aa: CASRNWRDRDEQFF
v_call: TRBV5-4; clone_size: .; d_call: TRBD1; j_call: TRBJ2-1; cdr3_nt: TGTGCCAGCAGCCGTCCCGGGACAGGGAAATACAATGAGCAGTTCTTC; cdr3_aa: CASSRPGTGKYNEQFF
v_call: TRBV4-2; clone_size: few; d_call: TRBD1; j_call: TRBJ1-6; cdr3_nt: TGTGCCAGCAGCCAAGGCGTCATAAAAGGGACAGGGGATTCACCCCTCCACTTT; cdr3_aa: CASSQGVIKGTGDSPLHF
v_call: TRBV7-2; clone_size: few; d_call: .; j_call: TRBJ2-3; cdr3_nt: TGTGCCAGCATCCCCCGATCTACCTCGGATACGCAGTATTTT; cdr3_aa: CASIPRSTSDTQYF
v_call: TRBV27; clone_size: few; d_call: .; j_call: TRBJ1-2; cdr3_nt: TGTGCCAGCAGTTTTATGGCGGTGGGTTTGAACTATGGCTACACCTTC; cdr3_aa: CASSFMAVGLNYGYTF
v_call: TRBV7-9; clone_size: few; d_call: .; j_call: TRBJ1-2; cdr3_nt: TGTGCCAGCAGCTTGGATCGGCGGGGTGACGGCTACACCTTC; cdr3_aa: CASSLDRRGDGYTF
v_call: TRBV7-7; clone_size: .; d_call: TRBD1; j_call: TRBJ2-1; cdr3_nt: TGTGCTAGCAGCCCGGACAGGGGGAGTTACAATGAGCAGTTCTTC; cdr3_aa: CASSPDRGSYNEQFF
v_call: TRBV7-2; clone_size: .; d_call: TRBD1; j_call: TRBJ2-5; cdr3_nt: TGTGCCAGCAGCGGGCGGACAGGGTTGGTGACCCAGTACTTC; cdr3_aa: CASSGRTGLVTQYF
v_call: TRBV30; clone_size: few; d_call: TRBD1; j_call: TRBJ2-7; cdr3_nt: TGTGCCTGGAGTGCCGGGACAGTTTCCTACGAGCAGTACTTC; cdr3_aa: CAWSAGTVSYEQYF
v_call: TRBV5-4; clone_size: .; d_call: .; j_call: TRBJ1-2; cdr3_nt: TGTGCCAGCAGCAACGACGGTGGCTACACCTTC; cdr3_aa: CASSNDGGYTF
v_call: TRBV28; clone_size: .; d_call: .; j_call: TRBJ1-6; cdr3_nt: TGTGCCAGCAGTGGGGGAAGCTCCTATAATTCACCCCTCCACTTT; cdr3_aa: CASSGGSSYNSPLHF
v_call: TRBV5-6; clone_size: few; d_call: TRBD2; j_call: TRBJ2-7; cdr3_nt: TGTGCCAGCAGCTTGTGGGCTAGCGGGGGCTACGAGCAGTACTTC; cdr3_aa: CASSLWASGGYEQYF
v_call: TRBV29-1; clone_size: few; d_call: .; j_call: TRBJ1-2; cdr3_nt: TGCAGCGTTGAAGGGTGGAATGGCTACACCTTC; cdr3_aa: CSVEGWNGYTF
v_call: TRBV10-3; clone_size: .; d_call: .; j_call: TRBJ1-2; cdr3_nt: TGTGCCATCAGTGAGAGCAGGGAGCGCGGCTACACCTTC; cdr3_aa: CAISESRERGYTF
v_call: TRBV10-3; clone_size: .; d_call: .; j_call: TRBJ2-7; cdr3_nt: TGTGCCATCAGCGCCTCCTACGAGCAGTACTTC; cdr3_aa: CAISASYEQYF
v_call: TRBV29-1; clone_size: .; d_call: TRBD1; j_call: TRBJ2-1; cdr3_nt: TGCAGCGCCAGACAGGGGGCCTCCTACAATGAGCAGTTCTTC; cdr3_aa: CSARQGASYNEQFF
v_call: TRBV2; clone_size: few; d_call: .; j_call: TRBJ1-2; cdr3_nt: TGTGCCAGCAGTGCCCAGGGAATCTATGGCTACACCTTC; cdr3_aa: CASSAQGIYGYTF
v_call: TRBV4-2; clone_size: few; d_call: .; j_call: TRBJ2-3; cdr3_nt: TGTGCCAGCAACAATCAGGTGCCCGACACAGATACGCAGTATTTT; cdr3_aa: CASNNQVPDTDTQYF
v_call: TRBV18; clone_size: .; d_call: .; j_call: TRBJ2-1; cdr3_nt: TGTGCCAGCTCACCATTGGTTCACAATGAGCAGTTCTTC; cdr3_aa: CASSPLVHNEQFF
v_call: TRBV18; clone_size: few; d_call: TRBD1; j_call: TRBJ2-7; cdr3_nt: TGTGCCAGCTCATTGGACAGGGGCACCACCTACGAGCAGTACTTC; cdr3_aa: CASSLDRGTTYEQYF
v_call: TRBV5-6; clone_size: few; d_call: .; j_call: TRBJ2-7; cdr3_nt: TGTGCCAGCAGCTCCGGGGAGTCTCAGCAGTACTTC; cdr3_aa: CASSSGESQQYF
v_call: TRBV7-9; clone_size: few; d_call: .; j_call: TRBJ2-3; cdr3_nt: TGTGCCAGCAGCTTATCAACGGATACGCAGTATTTT; cdr3_aa: CASSLSTDTQYF
v_call: TRBV11-3; clone_size: .; d_call: .; j_call: TRBJ2-1; cdr3_nt: TGTGCCAGCACCCTCCAGGACAATGAGCAGTTCTTC; cdr3_aa: CASTLQDNEQFF
v_call: TRBV12-5; clone_size: few; d_call: .; j_call: TRBJ2-7; cdr3_nt: TGTGCTAGTGGCCCCCGCGCCCCGGGAAAGGTCTCCTACGAGCAGTACTTC; cdr3_aa: CASGPRAPGKVSYEQYF
v_call: TRBV10-3; clone_size: few; d_call: TRBD2; j_call: TRBJ2-1; cdr3_nt: TGTGCCATCACCTTGGGACTATACAATGAGCAGTTCTTC; cdr3_aa: CAITLGLYNEQFF
v_call: TRBV6-9; clone_size: .; d_call: .; j_call: TRBJ2-7; cdr3_nt: TGTGCCAGCAGTTGGCACCGGTACGAGCAGTACTTC; cdr3_aa: CASSWHRYEQYF
v_call: TRBV10-3; clone_size: .; d_call: TRBD1; j_call: TRBJ1-1; cdr3_nt: TGTGCCATCAGCCGGGACAGGGGGCAAACTGAAGCTTTCTTT; cdr3_aa: CAISRDRGQTEAFF
v_call: TRBV30; clone_size: .; d_call: TRBD1; j_call: TRBJ2-2; cdr3_nt: TGTGGTGGACAGGGAAGGTGGGGAGACACCGGGGAGCTGTTTTTT; cdr3_aa: CGGQGRWGDTGELFF
v_call: TRBV25-1; clone_size: few; d_call: TRBD2; j_call: TRBJ2-5; cdr3_nt: TGTGCCAGCAGTGAATCGGGACTATTGCCGGGCGAGACCCAGTACTTC; cdr3_aa: CASSESGLLPGETQYF
v_call: TRBV6-1; clone_size: few; d_call: TRBD2; j_call: TRBJ2-1; cdr3_nt: TGTGCCAGCAGTGAAGCGGGGGGGACGAATGAGCAGTTCTTC; cdr3_aa: CASSEAGGTNEQFF
v_call: TRBV9; clone_size: .; d_call: .; j_call: TRBJ2-1; cdr3_nt: TGTGCCAGCAGCGGGGGACTTTCCTACAATGAGCAGTTCTTC; cdr3_aa: CASSGGLSYNEQFF
v_call: TRBV19; clone_size: .; d_call: .; j_call: TRBJ2-7; cdr3_nt: TGTGCCAGTAGAACCGGGACCCCGAGCGCCTACGAGCAGTACTTC; cdr3_aa: CASRTGTPSAYEQYF
v_call: TRBV15; clone_size: .; d_call: TRBD1; j_call: TRBJ1-4; cdr3_nt: TGTGCCACCAGCTTAAGGACAGGGAATGAAAAACTGTTTTTT; cdr3_aa: CATSLRTGNEKLFF
v_call: TRBV6-5; clone_size: .; d_call: TRBD1; j_call: TRBJ1-1; cdr3_nt: TGTGCCAGCAGTGCCAGGGGGTCGAACACTGAAGCTTTCTTT; cdr3_aa: CASSARGSNTEAFF
v_call: TRBV7-2; clone_size: .; d_call: .; j_call: TRBJ2-3; cdr3_nt: TGTGCCAGCAGCTTATCGGGGGTAGGCACAGATACGCAGTATTTT; cdr3_aa: CASSLSGVGTDTQYF
v_call: TRBV2; clone_size: .; d_call: .; j_call: TRBJ1-2; cdr3_nt: TGTGCCAGCAGTGAAGCCCTGGGACCGAACTATGGCTACACCTTC; cdr3_aa: CASSEALGPNYGYTF
v_call: TRBV10-3; clone_size: few; d_call: .; j_call: TRBJ2-7; cdr3_nt: TGTGCCATCAGTGGGCAGTCAGAGCAGTACTTC; cdr3_aa: CAISGQSEQYF